This T cell receptor beta chain comes out of a study of blood T cell repertoires in COVID-19. Study details: T cells, B-cell-depleted T cells, or PBMCs provided the cDNA or gDNA that served as material.

The table came from immunoSEQ multiplex PCR; TCRdb's copy has only in-frame clones and leaves some out. Here the sample spans a few hundred thousand clones, 80% to 90% being singletons. The germline V gene encodes CDR1 LNHDA and CDR2 SQIVND (reference sequence). With V trimmed by 7 bases and J by 4 bases, 5 bases remained unmatched. The CDR3 has 13 amino acids. The receptor was isolated from a woman aged 25 to 39 with COVID-19, enrolled during active disease. The V and J genes are TRBV19 and TRBJ2-7; TRBD1 aligns across 9 bases. Sequencing was carried out using peripheral blood. In nucleotides, the CDR3 is TGTGCCAGTACCGAGACAGGGGGGTACGAGCAGTACTTC. Translating it yields CASTETGGYEQYF.